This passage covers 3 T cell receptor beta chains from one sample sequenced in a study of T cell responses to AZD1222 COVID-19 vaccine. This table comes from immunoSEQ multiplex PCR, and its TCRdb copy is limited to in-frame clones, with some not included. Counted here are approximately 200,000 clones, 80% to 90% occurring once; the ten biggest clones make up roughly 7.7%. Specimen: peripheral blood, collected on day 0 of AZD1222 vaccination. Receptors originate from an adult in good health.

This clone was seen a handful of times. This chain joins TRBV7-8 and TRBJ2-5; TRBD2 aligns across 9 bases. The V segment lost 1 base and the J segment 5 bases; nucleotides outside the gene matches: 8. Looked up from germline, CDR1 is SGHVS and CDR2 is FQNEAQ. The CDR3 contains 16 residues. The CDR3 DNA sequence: TGTGCCAGCAGCTTAGTTGCGGGGGGGATCACGGAGACCCAGTACTTC. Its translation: CASSLVAGGITETQYF.

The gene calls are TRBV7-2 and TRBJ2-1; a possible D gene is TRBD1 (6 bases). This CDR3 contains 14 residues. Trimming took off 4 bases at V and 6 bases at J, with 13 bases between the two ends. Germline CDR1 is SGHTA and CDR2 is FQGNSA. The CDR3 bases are TGTGCCAGCAGCTCACTGGGACATTTCAATGAGCAGTTCTTC. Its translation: CASSSLGHFNEQFF.

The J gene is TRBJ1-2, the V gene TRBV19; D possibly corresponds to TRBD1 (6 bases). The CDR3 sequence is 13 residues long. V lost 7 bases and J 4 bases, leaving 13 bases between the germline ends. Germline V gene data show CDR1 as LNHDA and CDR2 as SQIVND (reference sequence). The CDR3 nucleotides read TGTGCCAGTACCTTGGGGGGCACCTATGGCTACACCTTC. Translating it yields CASTLGGTYGYTF.